One sample yielded the 17 T cell receptor beta chains listed below, sequenced in a study of T cells in Graves' hyperthyroidism and ophthalmopathy. The CDR3 regions of TCR beta were amplified from RNA transcripts. With the HTBI primer set, the TCR CDR3 went through a first round of RT-PCR. Each CDR3 protein gets one entry after TCRdb re-called the multiplex PCR reads with MiXCR. The sample lists approximately 610,000 distinct CDR3 sequences, approximately 15% occurring once. The sequenced material came from blood. These receptors were collected from a woman aged 18 to 35 with Graves' hyperthyroidism.

This clonotype was counted ten times or more. V is TRBV12-3 or TRBV12-4 and J is TRBJ2-1; 12 bases are a match to TRBD2. The CDR3 totals 16 residues. Trimming at V came to 6 bases and at J to 12 bases, leaving 15 bases not matched to a gene. This chain's CDR3 is CASSLAGGPSQSLQFF. CDR3 coding DNA: TGTGCCAGCAGCCTAGCGGGGGGGCCGAGTCAATCTTTGCAGTTCTTC.

In this sample, this clonotype turned up many times. V is TRBV4-1 and J is TRBJ2-7; 8 bases line up with TRBD1. Germline CDR1 MGHRA, CDR2 YSYEKL. Trimming took 4 bases from V and 2 from J; bases not matched to a gene: 4. The CDR3 has 14 residues. CDR3 region: CASSPSTGAYEQYF. DNA for the CDR3: TGCGCCAGCAGCCCCTCGACAGGGGCCTACGAGCAGTACTTC.

The table lists this clonotype with many counts. V and J are TRBV20-1 and TRBJ1-1; TRBD1 agrees at 7 bases. This CDR3 comprises 15 residues. Germline V gene sequence: CDR1 DFQATT, CDR2 SNEGSKA (reference sequence). Unmatched junction bases numbered 4, after V lost 0 bases and J lost 0 bases. The CDR3 protein is CSARDPGQLNTEAFF. The DNA of the CDR3 is TGCAGTGCTAGAGACCCGGGACAGCTGAACACTGAAGCTTTCTTT.

The chain links TRBV12-3 or TRBV12-4 to TRBJ1-3; 8 bases agree with TRBD1. V dropped 4 bases and J dropped 2; count of bases not matched to a gene: 7. The length of the CDR3 is 16 residues. CDR3 residues: CASSYPGGVPGNTIYF. The CDR3 DNA follows: TGTGCCAGCAGTTACCCAGGGGGCGTCCCTGGAAACACCATATATTTT.

This clonotype was counted only a few times. The chain recombines TRBV11-1 with TRBJ2-5, with 11 bases lining up with TRBD2. Germline V lookup: CDR1 SGHAT, CDR2 FQDESV (reference sequence). J gave up 5 bases and V 7 bases, and 9 bases lay outside the gene matches. The length of the CDR3 is 15 residues. CDR3 amino acids: CASNQLAGATETQYF. Written as DNA, the CDR3 is TGTGCCAGCAACCAACTAGCGGGGGCTACTGAGACCCAGTACTTC.

Many counts were recorded for this clonotype. The J gene is TRBJ1-1, the V gene TRBV30; D might be TRBD1 (6 bases). The CDR3 is made up of 11 amino acids. Trimming removed 4 bases at V and 6 bases at J, with 9 bases between. Germline V gene lookup returns CDR1 GTSNPN and CDR2 SVGIG (reference sequence). As DNA, the CDR3 is TGTGCCTGGATCGGGGGCCCTGAAGCTTTCTTT. Its translation is CAWIGGPEAFF. Supplemented by reference TRBV30 and TRBJ1-1, the full variable domain reads SQTIHQWPATLVQPVGSPLSLECTVEGTSNPNLYWYRQAAGRGLQLLFYSVGIGQISSEVPQNLSASRPQDRQFILSSKKLLLSDSGFYLCAWIGGPEAFFGQGTRLTVV.

V is TRBV29-1 and J is TRBJ2-5, with 8 bases identical to TRBD2. This CDR3 has 15 amino acids. Germline V gives CDR1 SQVTM, CDR2 ANQGSEA. V was clipped by 0 bases and J by 7 bases; unmatched bases: 10. CDR3 nucleotides: TGCAGCGTTGAAGATCCTAGCGGGTACCCAGGGACCCAGTACTTC. It codes for CSVEDPSGYPGTQYF. The full variable domain, completed using reference TRBV29-1 and TRBJ2-5, is SAVISQKPSRDICQRGTSLTIQCQVDSQVTMMFWYRQQPGQSLTLIATANQGSEATYESGFVIDKFPISRPNLTFSTLTVSNMSPEDSSIYLCSVEDPSGYPGTQYFGPGTRLLVL.

A few counts support this clonotype. The chain recombines TRBV7-9 with TRBJ1-1; no clear D gene. The V gene lost 4 bases and the J gene lost 7 bases, with 13 bases spanning the gap. The germline CDR1 and CDR2 sequences are SEHNR and FQNEAQ (reference sequence). CDR3 length: 13 amino acids. The CDR3, as DNA: TGTGCCAGCAGCTATCGTAGGAACTTTGAAGCTTTCTTT. Residues: CASSYRRNFEAFF.

A remark on this clonotype: This clone may be a read error of a much larger clone one base away. V usage is TRBV12-3 or TRBV12-4 and J usage is TRBJ1-1; TRBD1 is a possible D gene (6 bases). CDR3 length equals 15 residues. This CDR3 is CASSAGHRFDTGAFF. The CDR3 bases are TGTGCCAGCAGTGCGGGACACCGGTTTGACACTGGAGCTTTCTTT.

This clonotype was counted a few times. V usage is TRBV28 and J usage is TRBJ2-5; no clear D gene. The germline V and J ends were trimmed by 11 bases and 3 bases, with 16 bases remaining between them. The CDR3 runs to 13 residues. The germline gives CDR1 MDHEN, CDR2 SYDVKM. CDR3 sequence reads: CAGLFPGEETQYF. The CDR3 region has the DNA TGTGCCGGCCTCTTCCCAGGAGAAGAGACCCAGTACTTC.

This clonotype has at least ten counts. The chain combines TRBV18 with TRBJ2-1; weak D call: TRBD2 (6 bases). The CDR3 totals 16 residues. The germline V gene has CDR1 KGHSH and CDR2 LQKENI. Trimming pared 2 bases from V and 2 bases from J, leaving 13 bases between. The CDR3 DNA is TGTGCCAGCTCACCAAGTGGCGGGACGGCCTACAATGAGCAGTTCTTC. Its protein product is CASSPSGGTAYNEQFF.

At least ten counts were recorded for this clonotype. This chain links TRBV12-3 or TRBV12-4 with TRBJ2-1; TRBD2 might be the D (6 bases). CDR3 size: 14 residues. V shed 4 bases and J shed 8 bases, with 15 bases lying between them. This CDR3 is CASSSGLRTDEQFF. CDR3 coding DNA: TGTGCCAGCAGTTCGGGACTCCGCACCGATGAGCAGTTCTTC.

This clonotype was counted a few times. Here the CDR3 DNA reads TGTGCCAGCAGGCAAGCGGGGGCGAGAAACACCGGGGAGCTGTTTTTT. Its translation: CASRQAGARNTGELFF. The rearrangement uses TRBV6-2 or TRBV6-3 and TRBJ2-2; 8 bases are shared with TRBD2. The CDR3 has 16 residues. Unmatched junction bases numbered 8, after V lost 6 bases and J lost 2 bases. Germline assignment: CDR1 MNHEY and CDR2 SVGEGT.

This clonotype was seen many times. The CDR3, as DNA: TGTGCCAGCAGCTTAGCAGCGGGGACCTACAATGAGCAGTTCTTC. Translated, it gives CASSLAAGTYNEQFF. The J gene is TRBJ2-1, the V gene TRBV7-9; TRBD2 agrees at 7 bases. With 0 bases clipped from V and 2 bases from J, the junction kept 1 base outside the gene matches. The CDR3 runs to 15 residues. CDR1 is SEHNR and CDR2 is FQNEAQ in the germline V gene (reference sequence).

This clonotype was counted between two and nine times. This chain joins TRBV15 and TRBJ2-7; D is undetermined. V lost 0 bases to trimming and J lost 0 bases, with 9 bases between them. The CDR3 has 15 amino acids. Germline CDR1 LNHNV, CDR2 YYDKDF (reference sequence). The CDR3 DNA is TGTGCCACCAGCAGAGAGGGCACAAACTCCTACGAGCAGTACTTC. Its translation is CATSREGTNSYEQYF. Variable domain in full (rest from reference TRBV15 and TRBJ2-7): DAMVIQNPRYQVTQFGKPVTLSCSQTLNHNVMYWYQQKSSQAPKLLFHYYDKDFNNEADTPDNFQSRRPNTSFCFLDIRSPGLGDTAMYLCATSREGTNSYEQYFGPGTRLTVT.

This clonotype was picked up a small number of times. The chain couples TRBV6-1 to TRBJ1-1; tentative D call: TRBD1 (6 bases). The V and J ends lost 6 bases and 4 bases respectively, with 18 bases between them. Germline CDR1 is MNHNS and CDR2 is SASEGT. This CDR3 has 15 residues. The CDR3 coding sequence is TGTGCCAGCAGCAATGTGGGGGCCGGTATCACTGAAGCTTTCTTT. It codes for CASSNVGAGITEAFF.

This chain connects TRBV7-2 to TRBJ1-3; unclear D gene. Germline V CDR1 and CDR2: SGHTA, FQGNSA. The CDR3 length is 15 residues. Between the trimmed V and J ends, which lost 3 bases and 1 base, there was a span of 10 bases. The CDR3 nucleotides are TGTGCCAGCAGCTTGTCTCCCCAATCTGGAAACACCATATATTTT. Encoded protein: CASSLSPQSGNTIYF.